The next 32 T cell receptor beta chains were all read from a single sample in a study of CD8 T cells in Susac syndrome. RNA, at about 0.5 to 1 ug, was reverse transcribed with random hexamers. In TCRdb, the immunoSEQ multiplex PCR reads were re-called with MiXCR into one record per CDR3 protein. In the table there are around 130,000 distinct CDR3 sequences, less than 95% of which are singletons. Sequencing input: CD4+ T cells from PBMCs. These receptors originate from a human donor in good health.

The chain employs TRBV30 and TRBJ2-1; no clear D. In germline, CDR1 is GTSNPN, CDR2 SVGIG (reference sequence). CDR3 length equals 14 residues. V was trimmed by 0 bases and J by 0 bases, leaving 6 bases between them. The CDR3, as DNA: TGTGCCTGGAGTGTACTGAGCTCCTACAATGAGCAGTTCTTC. Its protein is CAWSVLSSYNEQFF.

This chain uses TRBV5-1 with TRBJ1-1; possible D gene TRBD1, 6 bases. This CDR3 has 14 amino acids. CDR1 SGHRS and CDR2 YFSETQ come from the germline V gene. The ends were cut back, 0 bases at V and 5 bases at J, with 11 bases in the middle. DNA for the CDR3: TGCGCCAGCAGCTTGGTAGCAGGGGAGACTGAAGCTTTCTTT. Translated, it gives CASSLVAGETEAFF.

V usage is TRBV6-2 or TRBV6-3 and J usage is TRBJ2-5; perhaps TRBD1 as D (5 bases). The V end was cut by 5 bases, the J end by 3 bases, with 16 bases between. Germline CDR1 and CDR2: MNHEY and SVGEGT. The CDR3 covers 15 residues. The DNA of the CDR3 is TGTGCCAGCAGTCCCTTCGACAGTATTGAAGAGACCCAGTACTTC. Protein: CASSPFDSIEETQYF.

The chain recombines TRBV29-1 with TRBJ1-1, with D perhaps matching TRBD1 (6 bases). Germline loops: CDR1 SQVTM, CDR2 ANQGSEA. The V and J ends lost 2 bases and 9 bases respectively, with 10 bases between them. The CDR3 sequence is 11 residues long. As DNA, the CDR3 is TGCAGCGTTGAACAAGGGGGGAAAGCTTTCTTT. This codes for CSVEQGGKAFF.

V gene TRBV30 combines with J gene TRBJ2-7; weak D call: TRBD1 (6 bases). The V and J ends lost 3 bases and 4 bases respectively, with 19 bases between them. Looked up from germline, CDR1 is GTSNPN and CDR2 is SVGIG (reference sequence). The CDR3 totals 15 residues. The CDR3 is CAWSLQGSGSYEQYF. The CDR3 bases are TGTGCCTGGAGCTTACAGGGTTCCGGTTCTTACGAGCAGTACTTC.

The rearrangement links TRBV30 to TRBJ1-5; D possibly corresponds to TRBD1 (5 bases). Per germline, CDR1 GTSNPN and CDR2 SVGIG (reference sequence). CDR3 length: 13 amino acids. Between the trimmed V and J ends, which lost 2 bases and 7 bases, there was a span of 12 bases. CDR3 nucleotides: TGTGCCTGGAGTAAGGGTGGGGACCAGCCCCAGCATTTT. Its protein product is CAWSKGGDQPQHF.

J is TRBJ1-2 and V is TRBV28; D remains unclear. V lost 7 bases to trimming and J lost 5 bases, with 8 bases between them. Germline CDR1 MDHEN, CDR2 SYDVKM. The CDR3 is made up of 11 amino acids. Here the CDR3 DNA reads TGTGCCAGCACCTCTCTTTATGGCTACACCTTC. Its protein product is CASTSLYGYTF.

This chain joins TRBV13 and TRBJ2-1; 7 bases are a match to TRBD2. CDR3 length: 16 residues. V trimming: 5 bases; J trimming: 4 bases; junction bases outside the gene matches: 11. Germline CDR1 reads PRHDT; CDR2 reads FYEKMQ (reference sequence). Written as DNA, the CDR3 is TGTGCCAGCAGCCGAGGGGCAGCGGGGATGTACAATGAGCAGTTCTTC. Its protein product is CASSRGAAGMYNEQFF. Complete variable domain (other parts from reference TRBV13 and TRBJ2-1): AAGVIQSPRHLIKEKRETATLKCYPIPRHDTVYWYQQGPGQDPQFLISFYEKMQSDKGSIPDRFSAQQFSDYHSELNMSSLELGDSALYFCASSRGAAGMYNEQFFGPGTRLTVL.

The chain uses TRBV10-2 and TRBJ2-7; 9 bases agree with TRBD1. Trimming cost V 7 bases and J 0 bases; bases outside gene matches: 4. Germline loops: CDR1 WSHSY, CDR2 SAAADI. The CDR3 has 14 amino acids. The CDR3: CASIRQGGSYEQYF. Written as DNA, the CDR3 is TGCGCCAGCATTCGACAGGGGGGCTCCTACGAGCAGTACTTC.

This chain uses TRBV18 with TRBJ2-5; unclear D gene. CDR1 is KGHSH, CDR2 LQKENI, per germline. The length of the CDR3 is 14 residues. V lost 3 bases to trimming and J lost 5 bases, with 13 bases between them. CDR3 in amino acids: CASSPFKAGETQYF. DNA of the CDR3: TGTGCCAGCTCACCTTTCAAGGCCGGTGAGACCCAGTACTTC.

V is TRBV20-1 and J is TRBJ2-4; 7 nucleotides align to TRBD2. The germline CDR1 and CDR2 sequences are DFQATT and SNEGSKA (reference sequence). J was trimmed by 0 bases and V by 1 base; bases with no gene match: 9. The CDR3 is made up of 17 amino acids. This CDR3 reads CSARVERGVLAKNIQYF. CDR3 DNA: TGCAGTGCTAGAGTGGAACGGGGGGTCCTAGCCAAAAACATTCAGTACTTC.

This clonotype was observed a single time. The rearrangement links TRBV9 to TRBJ1-3, with a weak D call TRBD1 (6 bases). V lost 4 bases to trimming and J lost 6 bases, with 20 bases between them. CDR3 length: 16 amino acids. Per the germline V gene, CDR1 is SGDLS and CDR2 is YYNGEE. The CDR3 is CASSPRQEVQENTIYF. Written as DNA, the CDR3 is TGTGCCAGCAGCCCCCGACAGGAGGTCCAAGAAAACACCATATATTTT.

The rearrangement joins TRBV27 to TRBJ2-2; 8 nucleotides match TRBD1. Germline V CDR1 and CDR2: MNHEY, SMNVEV (reference sequence). The length of the CDR3 is 17 residues. Trimming cost V 3 bases and J 5 bases; bases outside gene matches: 11. The CDR3 DNA reads as TGTGCCAGCAGTTTTCTGGCAGGGGGCATGGGTACCGGGGAGCTGTTTTTT. Its translation: CASSFLAGGMGTGELFF.

This rearrangement joins TRBV18 to TRBJ2-7; perhaps TRBD2 as D (6 bases). CDR1 KGHSH and CDR2 LQKENI come from the germline V gene. Trimming pared 8 bases from V and 3 bases from J, leaving 17 bases between. There are 14 residues in the CDR3. The CDR3 bases are TGTGCCAGCCGCCGAGCGGAGGGGTACTACGAGCAGTACTTC. Protein product: CASRRAEGYYEQYF. The variable domain in full, completed from reference TRBV18 and TRBJ2-7, reads NAGVMQNPRHLVRRRGQEARLRCSPMKGHSHVYWYRQLPEEGLKFMVYLQKENIIDESGMPKERFSAEFPKEGPSILRIQQVVRGDSAAYFCASRRAEGYYEQYFGPGTRLTVT.

The V call is TRBV7-8, the J call TRBJ2-5; 11 nucleotides line up with TRBD2. Germline V CDR1 and CDR2: SGHVS, FQNEAQ. The CDR3 spans 14 residues. Losses at the gene ends were 6 bases for V and 5 bases for J; bases not matched to a gene: 5. The CDR3 DNA sequence: TGTGCCAGCAGTTCTAGCGGGAGGAGGGAGACCCAGTACTTC. It translates to CASSSSGRRETQYF.

The chain joins TRBV11-2 to TRBJ2-1; 13 nucleotides agree with TRBD2. The CDR3 is made up of 20 amino acids. V shed 5 bases, J shed 8 bases, and the junction held 21 bases outside the gene matches. Germline CDR1 is SGHAT and CDR2 is FQNNGV. The CDR3 region is CASSPRPGTSGMPDYHEQFF. The CDR3, as DNA: TGTGCCAGCAGCCCGCGTCCCGGGACTAGCGGGATGCCCGATTACCATGAGCAGTTCTTC.

The chain combines TRBV6-2 or TRBV6-3 with TRBJ2-2; D call uncertain. The germline V gene has CDR1 MNHEY and CDR2 SVGEGT. V shed 8 bases and J shed 5 bases, with 12 bases lying between them. CDR3 length equals 13 residues. CDR3 region: CASSPFGTGELFF. The CDR3 region has the DNA TGTGCCAGCTCCCCATTTGGGACCGGGGAGCTGTTTTTT.

This clonotype came up once. The V gene is TRBV27, the J gene TRBJ2-1, with a weak D call TRBD2 (6 bases). The CDR3 extends over 19 amino acids. The V end lost 6 bases, the J end lost 5 bases, and 29 bases lay between the germline ends. The germline CDR1 and CDR2 sequences are MNHEY and SMNVEV (reference sequence). The CDR3 DNA sequence: TGTGCCAGCAGCCGTCTTGTGGGGGAGGTGGCAGGATGGGACAATGAGCAGTTCTTC. Translated: CASSRLVGEVAGWDNEQFF.

DNA for the CDR3: TGTGCCAGCATCCCCTCGGGAGGGTTAAATGAGCAGTTCTTC. Translated, it gives CASIPSGGLNEQFF. The chain employs TRBV7-2 and TRBJ2-1, with TRBD2 matching 8 bases. The V gene end was trimmed by 7 bases and the J gene end by 7 bases; junction bases not matched to a gene: 9. Germline assignment: CDR1 SGHTA and CDR2 FQGNSA. This CDR3 is 14 amino acids long.

The J gene is TRBJ1-4, the V gene TRBV6-1, with 7 nucleotides matching TRBD1. J was trimmed by 8 bases and V by 5 bases; bases with no gene match: 5. From germline, CDR1 is MNHNS and CDR2 SASEGT. This CDR3 has 13 amino acids. CDR3 coding DNA: TGTGCCAGCAGTTCGCAGGGGGGGGAAAAACTGTTTTTT. This gives the protein CASSSQGGEKLFF.

J is TRBJ2-7 and V is TRBV5-1, with D unresolved. The CDR3 contains 15 residues. V was trimmed by 4 bases and J by 0 bases, leaving 14 bases between them. Germline values: CDR1 SGHRS, CDR2 YFSETQ. The CDR3 sequence: CASSRWTGASYEQYF. DNA for the CDR3: TGCGCCAGCAGCCGCTGGACGGGCGCCTCCTACGAGCAGTACTTC.

This chain joins TRBV7-8 and TRBJ2-2; tentatively, D is TRBD1 (5 bases). The germline V and J ends were trimmed by 2 bases and 3 bases, with 10 bases remaining between them. The length of the CDR3 is 15 residues. Germline CDR1 and CDR2: SGHVS and FQNEAQ. As DNA, the CDR3 is TGTGCCAGCAGCTTACGGCCAGGGCACACCGGGGAGCTGTTTTTT. Its protein is CASSLRPGHTGELFF.

The V and J genes are TRBV12-3 or TRBV12-4 and TRBJ2-4, with a possible D match to TRBD2 (5 bases). Trimming took off 5 bases at V and 0 bases at J, with 11 bases between the two ends. The CDR3 extends over 15 amino acids. The CDR3 protein is CASSRGRLAKNIQYF. Here the CDR3 DNA reads TGTGCCAGCAGTCGAGGGCGTCTAGCCAAAAACATTCAGTACTTC.

The genes are TRBV2 and TRBJ1-5; D call uncertain. The CDR3 is made up of 15 amino acids. Deletions cut 0 bases from V and 2 bases from J, with 8 bases between. Germline CDR1 SNHLY, CDR2 FYNNEI. The CDR3 sequence: CASSEAPRRNQPQHF. The CDR3 DNA is TGTGCCAGCAGTGAAGCCCCTCGCCGCAATCAGCCCCAGCATTTT.

The chain joins TRBV20-1 to TRBJ2-1; the D gene is possibly TRBD2 (6 bases). Germline V gives CDR1 DFQATT, CDR2 SNEGSKA (reference sequence). V shed 5 bases and J shed 6 bases, with 14 bases lying between them. This CDR3 spans 13 amino acids. The CDR3 sequence: CSALLAGGNEQFF. The CDR3 nucleotides are TGCAGTGCTCTACTAGCAGGCGGCAATGAGCAGTTCTTC.

The J gene is TRBJ1-4, the V gene TRBV2, with unresolved D. There are 11 residues in the CDR3. V lost 6 bases and J 10 bases, leaving 9 bases between the germline ends. Germline CDR1 and CDR2: SNHLY and FYNNEI. In DNA form, the CDR3 reads TGTGCCAGCAGGGATGAATTAAAACTGTTTTTT. Translation: CASRDELKLFF.

This clonotype has only one observation. The CDR3, as DNA: TGTGCCATCGATAGCGGACTTACCTACGAGCAGTACTTC. The encoded protein is CAIDSGLTYEQYF. This sequence joins TRBV10-3 and TRBJ2-7; perhaps TRBD2 as D (6 bases). The CDR3 consists of 13 residues. The germline V gene has CDR1 ENHRY and CDR2 SYGVKD. Trimming removed 8 bases at V and 2 bases at J, with 13 bases between.

The genes are TRBV5-1 and TRBJ2-5, with D perhaps assigned TRBD1 or TRBD2 (5 bases each). V was cut by 1 base and J by 4 bases, with 11 bases left in between. This CDR3 has 14 amino acids. The germline V gene encodes CDR1 SGHRS and CDR2 YFSETQ. CDR3 bases: TGCGCCAGCAGCTTGACGGGGCCCTCAGAGACCCAGTACTTC. Its translation: CASSLTGPSETQYF. Combining the CDR3 with reference TRBV5-1 and TRBJ2-5 gives the whole variable domain KAGVTQTPRYLIKTRGQQVTLSCSPISGHRSVSWYQQTPGQGLQFLFEYFSETQRNKGNFPGRFSGRQFSNSRSEMNVSTLELGDSALYLCASSLTGPSETQYFGPGTRLLVL.

CDR3 sequence (DNA): TGTGCCACCAGCAGAGAAGGCGCTCAGCCCCAGCATTTT. Translating it yields CATSREGAQPQHF. The rearrangement links TRBV15 to TRBJ1-5; D ambiguous. With 0 bases removed from V and 6 bases from J, the gap between germline ends came to 6 bases. Germline CDR1 reads LNHNV; CDR2 reads YYDKDF (reference sequence). CDR3 size: 13 residues.

This chain uses TRBV4-3 with TRBJ2-1, with 7 nucleotides matching TRBD2. The germline V gene has CDR1 LGHNA and CDR2 YSLEER. Losses at the gene ends were 4 bases for V and 9 bases for J; bases not matched to a gene: 9. CDR3 length: 14 amino acids. The CDR3: CASSPTSPVSEQFF. The CDR3 DNA reads as TGCGCCAGCAGCCCGACTAGCCCTGTGAGTGAGCAGTTCTTC.

This clonotype was seen only once. This chain joins TRBV3-1 and TRBJ1-5; tentative D call: TRBD1 (5 bases). The CDR3 length is 14 residues. The V and J ends lost 4 bases and 4 bases respectively, with 11 bases between them. The germline CDR1 and CDR2 sequences are LGHDT and YNNKEL (reference sequence). CDR3 nucleotide sequence: TGTGCCAGCAGCCTGGAACCAGGGAATCAGCCCCAGCATTTT. It is translated as CASSLEPGNQPQHF.

The rearrangement joins TRBV30 to TRBJ1-2; D gene ambiguous. The CDR3 loop spans 13 amino acids. The V end lost 0 bases, the J end lost 4 bases, and 9 bases lay between the germline ends. Germline CDR1 is GTSNPN and CDR2 is SVGIG (reference sequence). The CDR3 nucleotides read TGTGCCTGGAGTGTTAGAGGGTCCTATGGCTACACCTTC. It encodes CAWSVRGSYGYTF.